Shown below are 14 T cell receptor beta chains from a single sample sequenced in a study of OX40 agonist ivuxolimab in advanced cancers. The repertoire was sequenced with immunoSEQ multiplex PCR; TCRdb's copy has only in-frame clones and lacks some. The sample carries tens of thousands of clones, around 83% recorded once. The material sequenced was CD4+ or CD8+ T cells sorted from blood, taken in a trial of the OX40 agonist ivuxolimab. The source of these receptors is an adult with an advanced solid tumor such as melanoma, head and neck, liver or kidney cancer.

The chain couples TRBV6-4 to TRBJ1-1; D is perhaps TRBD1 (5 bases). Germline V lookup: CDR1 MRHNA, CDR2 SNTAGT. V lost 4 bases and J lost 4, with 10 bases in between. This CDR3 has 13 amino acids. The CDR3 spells CASSVGTGTEAFF. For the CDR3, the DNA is TGTGCCAGCAGTGTCGGGACGGGCACTGAAGCTTTCTTT.

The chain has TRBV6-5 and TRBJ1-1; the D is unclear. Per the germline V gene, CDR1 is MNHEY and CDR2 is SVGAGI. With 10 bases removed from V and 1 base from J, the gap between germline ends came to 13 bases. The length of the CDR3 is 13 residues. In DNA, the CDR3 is TGTGCCACCCAGAGTGGATCGAACACTGAAGCTTTCTTT. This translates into CATQSGSNTEAFF.

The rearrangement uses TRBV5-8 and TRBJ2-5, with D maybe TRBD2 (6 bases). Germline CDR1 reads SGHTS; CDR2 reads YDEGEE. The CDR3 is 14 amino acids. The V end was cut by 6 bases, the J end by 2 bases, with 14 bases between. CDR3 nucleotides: TGTGCCAGCAACCCAGGGACTTTTCAAGAGACCCAGTACTTC. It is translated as CASNPGTFQETQYF.

The CDR3 reads CASSSGLSNYGYTF. CDR3 bases: TGTGCCAGCAGTTCGGGACTCTCTAACTATGGCTACACCTTC. V usage is TRBV27 and J usage is TRBJ1-2, with D maybe TRBD1 (5 bases). The CDR3 has 14 residues. V dropped 4 bases and J dropped 0 bases, with 9 bases sitting between them. Germline values: CDR1 MNHEY, CDR2 SMNVEV (reference sequence).

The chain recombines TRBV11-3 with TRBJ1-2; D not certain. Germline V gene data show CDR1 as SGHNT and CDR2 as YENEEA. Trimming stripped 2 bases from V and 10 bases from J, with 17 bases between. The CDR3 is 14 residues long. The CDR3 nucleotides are TGTGCCAGCAGCTTAATAACGTTGGGTCAGACCTACACCTTC. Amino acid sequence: CASSLITLGQTYTF.

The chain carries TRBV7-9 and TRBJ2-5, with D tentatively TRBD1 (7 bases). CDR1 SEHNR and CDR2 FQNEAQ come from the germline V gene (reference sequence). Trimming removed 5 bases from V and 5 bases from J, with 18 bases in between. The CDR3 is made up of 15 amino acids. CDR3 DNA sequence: TGTGCCAGCAGCCCGGTGGAGGGGGCCGGGGAGACCCAGTACTTC. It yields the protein CASSPVEGAGETQYF.

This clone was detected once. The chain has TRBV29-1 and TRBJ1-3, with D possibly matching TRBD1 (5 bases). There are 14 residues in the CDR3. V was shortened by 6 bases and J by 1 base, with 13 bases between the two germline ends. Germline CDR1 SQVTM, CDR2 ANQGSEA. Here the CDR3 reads CSVYVGLSGNTIYF. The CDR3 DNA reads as TGCAGCGTCTATGTGGGGCTTTCTGGAAACACCATATATTTT.

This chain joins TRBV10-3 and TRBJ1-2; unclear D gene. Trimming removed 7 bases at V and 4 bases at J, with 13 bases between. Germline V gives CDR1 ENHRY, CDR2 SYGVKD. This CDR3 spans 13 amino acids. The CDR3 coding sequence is TGTGCCATCAACGACCGCCAAAGCTATGGCTACACCTTC. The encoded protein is CAINDRQSYGYTF.

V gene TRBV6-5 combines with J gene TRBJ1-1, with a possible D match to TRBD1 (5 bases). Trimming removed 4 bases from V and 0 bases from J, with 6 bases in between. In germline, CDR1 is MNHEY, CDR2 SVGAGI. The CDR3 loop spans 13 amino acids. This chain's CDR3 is CASSSGVNTEAFF. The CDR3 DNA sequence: TGTGCCAGCAGTTCGGGGGTGAACACTGAAGCTTTCTTT.

CDR3 region: CASRVVNEQFF. In nucleotides, the CDR3 is TGTGCCAGCAGGGTGGTAAATGAGCAGTTCTTC. The chain links TRBV6-1 to TRBJ2-1; D call uncertain. The V and J ends lost 6 bases and 7 bases respectively, with 7 bases between them. Germline CDR1 is MNHNS and CDR2 is SASEGT. This CDR3 has 11 residues.

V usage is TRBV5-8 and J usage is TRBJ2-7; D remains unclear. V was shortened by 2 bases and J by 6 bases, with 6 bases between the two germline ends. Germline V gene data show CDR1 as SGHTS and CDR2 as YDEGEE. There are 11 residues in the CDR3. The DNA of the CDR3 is TGTGCCAGCAGCTTTTCCGTCGAGCAGTACTTC. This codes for CASSFSVEQYF.

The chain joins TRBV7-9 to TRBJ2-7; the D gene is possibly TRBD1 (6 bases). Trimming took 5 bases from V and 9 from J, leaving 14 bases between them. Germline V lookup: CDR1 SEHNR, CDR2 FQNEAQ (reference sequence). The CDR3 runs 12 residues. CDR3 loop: CASSPDSPLQYF. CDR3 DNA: TGTGCCAGCAGCCCGGACAGCCCCCTGCAGTACTTC.

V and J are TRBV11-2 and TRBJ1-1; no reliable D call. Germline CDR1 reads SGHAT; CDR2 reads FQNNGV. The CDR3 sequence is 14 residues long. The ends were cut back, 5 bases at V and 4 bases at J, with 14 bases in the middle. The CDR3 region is CASSRSDGSTEAFF. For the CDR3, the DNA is TGTGCCAGCAGCCGATCTGACGGGTCCACTGAAGCTTTCTTT.

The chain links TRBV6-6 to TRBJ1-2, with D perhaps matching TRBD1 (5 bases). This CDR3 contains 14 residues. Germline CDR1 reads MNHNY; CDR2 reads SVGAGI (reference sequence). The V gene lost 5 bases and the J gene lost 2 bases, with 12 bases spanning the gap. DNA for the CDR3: TGTGCCAGCAGTCAGCCGACAGAAAACTATGGCTACACCTTC. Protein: CASSQPTENYGYTF.